This is a list of T cell receptor beta chains from one sample in a study of T cells in Graves' hyperthyroidism and ophthalmopathy. TCRdb re-derived calls from the multiplex PCR reads in MiXCR, one entry per CDR3 protein. The sample lists a few hundred thousand distinct CDR3 sequences, 13% to 15% occurring once. Source material: blood. All receptors derive from a woman aged 55-69 years with Graves' ophthalmopathy. CDR3s include the opening cysteine and the closing phenylalanine or tryptophan. The order of the fields is J gene, D gene, clone size, V gene, CDR3 DNA, CDR3 protein. A D gene is named only where the DNA matches it firmly. For some rows the clone size is stated as once, few or many, or as a class when expanded; others skip it.

>TRBJ2-7|TRBD1|many|TRBV7-2
TGTGCCAGCAGCTTAGCCCTGGACAGGACCTACGAGCAGTACTTC
CASSLALDRTYEQYF
>TRBJ1-3|TRBD1|few|TRBV9
TGTGCCAGCAGCGACAGGGGTGGCTCTGGAAACACCATATATTTT
CASSDRGGSGNTIYF
>TRBJ2-7|.|many|TRBV11-2
TGTGCCAGCAGCTTGGGACCCGTTGGCTACGAGCAGTACTTC
CASSLGPVGYEQYF
>TRBJ1-1|.|many|TRBV2
TGTGCCACTACTGATCAGGGTAACACTGAAGCTTTCTTT
CATTDQGNTEAFF
>TRBJ2-1|TRBD2|many|TRBV7-2
TGTGCCAGCAGCTTAGCCCCACCTCGAGCGGGAGGGGACAATGAGCAGTTCTTC
CASSLAPPRAGGDNEQFF
>TRBJ2-1|.|many|TRBV5-8
TGTGCCAGCAGGTTTCTCCGACACAACTCCTACAATGAGCAGTTCTTC
CASRFLRHNSYNEQFF
>TRBJ1-5|TRBD1|.|TRBV7-2
TGTGCCAGCAGCCGATTCCGGGACAGGGAAAATCAGCCCCAGCATTTT
CASSRFRDRENQPQHF
>TRBJ2-2|TRBD2|many|TRBV28
TGTGCCAGCAGTTTTCTCCGGACTAGCACCGGGGAGCTGTTTTTT
CASSFLRTSTGELFF
>TRBJ2-7|TRBD2|many|TRBV7-6
TGTGCCAGCAGCCCCGGGACTATTCAACGCTACGAGCAGTACTTC
CASSPGTIQRYEQYF
>TRBJ1-2|TRBD1|many|TRBV28
TGTGCCAGCCAGGGGGCCCTTAACTATGGCTACACCTTC
CASQGALNYGYTF
>TRBJ1-1|.|.|TRBV10-3
TGTGCCATCACCGCCGGCCCTCCTGAAGCTTTCTTT
CAITAGPPEAFF
>TRBJ2-1|TRBD2|many|TRBV19
TGTGCCAGTAGTACGGGACTAGCGGGAGAGGTCGAGCAGTTCTTC
CASSTGLAGEVEQFF
>TRBJ1-2|.|few|TRBV20-1
TGCAGTGCTCCTGGCCAGGGGTCCGGGGGCTACACCTTC
CSAPGQGSGGYTF
>TRBJ2-3|.|few|TRBV29-1
TGCAGCGTTACAGGTTCTAGCACAGATACGCAGTATTTT
CSVTGSSTDTQYF
>TRBJ2-3|.|many|TRBV6-1
TGTGCCAGCAGTTTGGTGTTCGCAGATACGCAGTATTTT
CASSLVFADTQYF
>TRBJ1-1|.|many|TRBV20-1
TGCAGTGCCCAAATTGGGGGGGACACTGAAGCTTTCTTT
CSAQIGGDTEAFF
>TRBJ1-1|.|many|TRBV30
TGTGCCTGGGGCCCCCTCGGACAGAGGAACACTGAAGCTTTCTTT
CAWGPLGQRNTEAFF
>TRBJ1-5|TRBD1|.|TRBV28
TGTGCCAGCAGTTTATGGGGGACAGGGGGGGACAATCAGCCCCAGCATTTT
CASSLWGTGGDNQPQHF
>TRBJ2-2|.|.|TRBV19
TGTGCCAGTAGTATAGATAGGGGAACCGGGGAGCTGTTTTTT
CASSIDRGTGELFF
>TRBJ2-5|.|many|TRBV29-1
TGCAGCGTTGAAGATCCCTCTGGCGTAGGGGCCCAGTACTTC
CSVEDPSGVGAQYF
>TRBJ2-7|TRBD1|many|TRBV28
TGTGCCAGCAGTCCACCCCAGACAGGGTTCGGAGGTACCTACGAGCAGTACTTC
CASSPPQTGFGGTYEQYF